Each of the 17 T cell receptor beta chains below was sequenced from the same sample in a study of T cell repertoires in ileal Crohn's disease. Assay: immunoSEQ multiplex PCR; the TCRdb copy retains only in-frame clones and omits some. The sample lists more than 6,500 clones; 55% to 75% were seen once. What was sequenced was ileal tissue. The receptors stem from an adult with Crohn's disease.

This clone has only a few counts. The chain is built from TRBV30 and TRBJ1-4; a possible D gene is TRBD1 (5 bases). The germline V gene encodes CDR1 GTSNPN and CDR2 SVGIG (reference sequence). The CDR3 contains 15 residues. Trimming cost V 0 bases and J 7 bases, with 15 bases left between them. In nucleotides, the CDR3 is TGTGCCTGGAGTGTACTTAGCGGGGGTGGTGAAAAACTGTTTTTT. It encodes CAWSVLSGGGEKLFF.

This sequence joins TRBV5-1 and TRBJ2-3; perhaps TRBD1 as D (5 bases). Germline CDR1 is SGHRS and CDR2 is YFSETQ. Trimming cost V 4 bases and J 3 bases, with 6 bases left between them. The CDR3 has 12 amino acids. CDR3 region: CASSRTTDTQYF. CDR3 nucleotide sequence: TGCGCCAGCAGCCGGACAACAGATACGCAGTATTTT.

The V gene is TRBV5-5, the J gene TRBJ2-3, with 10 nucleotides matching TRBD1. This CDR3 contains 14 residues. The ends lost 2 bases at V and 5 bases at J; junction bases unmatched: 2. Germline V lookup: CDR1 SGHKS, CDR2 YYEKEE (reference sequence). CDR3 DNA sequence: TGTGCCAGCAGCTTCGGGACAGGGGTAGATACGCAGTATTTT. This sequence encodes CASSFGTGVDTQYF.

The V call is TRBV10-3, the J call TRBJ1-3; D is possibly TRBD1 (6 bases). This CDR3 has 15 amino acids. Trimming took 5 bases from V and 0 from J, leaving 11 bases between them. Germline V lookup: CDR1 ENHRY, CDR2 SYGVKD. In nucleotides, the CDR3 is TGTGCCATCAGTTTCCAGGGGAGCTCTGGAAACACCATATATTTT. Residues: CAISFQGSSGNTIYF.

This clone showed up just a few times. This sequence joins TRBV25-1 and TRBJ2-2; D is unresolved. The CDR3 spans 14 residues. The germline V and J ends were trimmed by 3 bases and 0 bases, with 5 bases remaining between them. Germline CDR1 reads MGHDK; CDR2 reads SYGVNS. DNA for the CDR3: TGTGCCAGCAGTGATCTAGCGAACACCGGGGAGCTGTTTTTT. Its translation: CASSDLANTGELFF.

By share, this clone counts as medium-sized (0.01 to 0.1%). Other DNA sequences in this specimen translate into the identical CDR3. The chain carries TRBV5-1 and TRBJ1-1; D might be TRBD1 (5 bases). V lost 0 bases to trimming and J lost 4 bases, with 10 bases between them. This CDR3 contains 14 residues. Germline V gene sequence: CDR1 SGHRS, CDR2 YFSETQ. The CDR3: CASSLGGVSTEAFF. The CDR3 DNA reads TGCGCCAGCAGCTTGGGGGGGGTAAGCACTGAAGCTTTCTTT. The entire variable domain, with the rest obtained from reference TRBV5-1 and TRBJ1-1, is as follows: KAGVTQTPRYLIKTRGQQVTLSCSPISGHRSVSWYQQTPGQGLQFLFEYFSETQRNKGNFPGRFSGRQFSNSRSEMNVSTLELGDSALYLCASSLGGVSTEAFFGQGTRLTVV.

This rearrangement joins TRBV5-1 to TRBJ2-7, with TRBD2 matching over 9 bases. J gave up 2 bases and V 0 bases, and 15 bases lay outside the gene matches. The CDR3 is made up of 19 amino acids. Germline V gene sequence: CDR1 SGHRS, CDR2 YFSETQ. The CDR3 is CASSLGGSGSLRGTYEQYF. CDR3 DNA sequence: TGCGCCAGCAGCTTGGGAGGTAGCGGGAGCCTTCGAGGGACCTACGAGCAGTACTTC.

For this clone: One end of the junction does not line up with germline, which may come from a read error. Distinct nucleotide sequences in the sample also encode this CDR3. The J gene is TRBJ1-1, the V gene TRBV6-1; tentative D call: TRBD1 (5 bases). In germline, CDR1 is MNHNS, CDR2 SASEGT. The CDR3 contains 14 residues. CDR3 region: CASSARGGNTEAFF. CDR3 nucleotide sequence: TGTGCCAGCAGTGCCCGGGGGGGGAACACTGAGGCTTTCTTT.

The genes are TRBV27 and TRBJ1-6; 7 bases agree with TRBD1. This CDR3 spans 16 amino acids. Trimming cost V 1 base and J 5 bases; bases outside gene matches: 5. Germline V gives CDR1 MNHEY, CDR2 SMNVEV (reference sequence). The CDR3 sequence: CASSLLGGANNSPLHF. DNA of the CDR3: TGTGCCAGCAGTTTATTAGGGGGCGCAAATAATTCACCCCTCCACTTT.

The chain joins TRBV28 to TRBJ2-7, with a possible D match to TRBD2 (5 bases). The CDR3 totals 12 residues. V lost 1 base, J lost 7 bases, and 8 bases lay in between. Germline V gene lookup returns CDR1 MDHEN and CDR2 SYDVKM. CDR3 sequence (DNA): TGTGCCAGCAGTTTATATCGAGGGGAGCAGTACTTC. Translation gives CASSLYRGEQYF.

This clone has a handful of counts. The J gene is TRBJ2-2, the V gene TRBV7-2; perhaps TRBD2 as D (6 bases). The ends were cut back, 5 bases at V and 7 bases at J, with 17 bases in the middle. The CDR3 sequence is 15 residues long. Germline CDR1 is SGHTA and CDR2 is FQGNSA. CDR3 sequence reads: CASSPRGSFGGELFF. The CDR3 DNA is TGTGCCAGCAGCCCCCGGGGGTCGTTTGGCGGGGAGCTGTTTTTT.

The chain links TRBV2 to TRBJ2-5; possible D gene TRBD2, 6 bases. The CDR3 spans 14 residues. Germline values: CDR1 SNHLY, CDR2 FYNNEI. Trimming cost V 7 bases and J 4 bases, with 16 bases left between them. The CDR3 DNA reads TGTGCCAGCAACCTGGTTCAGGGAGGAGAGACCCAGTACTTC. Translation gives CASNLVQGGETQYF.

V usage is TRBV18 and J usage is TRBJ2-7, with 9 positions matching TRBD1. The CDR3 is made up of 14 amino acids. Germline CDR1 and CDR2: KGHSH and LQKENI. The V gene end was trimmed by 5 bases and the J gene end by 4 bases; junction bases not matched to a gene: 6. CDR3 region: CASSSSGTGYEQYF. For the CDR3, the DNA is TGTGCCAGCTCATCCTCCGGGACAGGGTACGAGCAGTACTTC. The full variable domain, its missing parts supplied by reference TRBV18 and TRBJ2-7, is NAGVMQNPRHLVRRRGQEARLRCSPMKGHSHVYWYRQLPEEGLKFMVYLQKENIIDESGMPKERFSAEFPKEGPSILRIQQVVRGDSAAYFCASSSSGTGYEQYFGPGTRLTVT.

The chain carries TRBV10-1 and TRBJ1-2, with TRBD1 identical over 7 bases. With 4 bases clipped from V and 4 bases from J, the junction kept 3 bases outside the gene matches. CDR3 length equals 13 residues. Germline CDR1 reads WNHNN; CDR2 reads SYGVQD (reference sequence). The CDR3 DNA sequence: TGCGCCAGCAGTGGGGGACAGAGCTATGGCTACACCTTC. Translated: CASSGGQSYGYTF.

This chain links TRBV5-6 with TRBJ2-1, with 8 bases fitting TRBD1. Trimming took 6 bases from V and 1 from J; bases not matched to a gene: 12. Germline CDR1 is SGHDT and CDR2 is YYEEEE. This CDR3 spans 17 amino acids. CDR3 residues: CASNPMTGDGSYNEQFF. In nucleotides, the CDR3 is TGTGCCAGCAACCCGATGACAGGGGATGGGTCCTACAATGAGCAGTTCTTC.

This chain connects TRBV18 to TRBJ1-2; the match to TRBD1 covers 7 bases. The germline CDR1 and CDR2 sequences are KGHSH and LQKENI. The CDR3 consists of 14 residues. Germline trimming cut 5 bases from V and 9 bases from J; bases unmatched to any gene: 12. This CDR3 reads CASSATGVILSYTF. In DNA, the CDR3 is TGTGCCAGCTCAGCCACAGGGGTGATTTTGAGCTACACCTTC.

The rearrangement joins TRBV15 to TRBJ1-1; D unclear. The V gene lost 5 bases and the J gene lost 4 bases, with 11 bases spanning the gap. The CDR3 length is 13 residues. Germline assignment: CDR1 LNHNV and CDR2 YYDKDF (reference sequence). As DNA, the CDR3 is TGTGCCACCAGCCGAAGCATGAGCACTGAAGCTTTCTTT. Protein product: CATSRSMSTEAFF.